This paragraph covers one T cell receptor beta chain sequence. Germline V gene data show CDR1 as SGHDT and CDR2 as YYEEEE. This CDR3 region has 15 residues. Trimming at V came to 1 base and at J to 4 bases, leaving 7 bases not matched to a gene. In the original processing: Counts of nucleated cells, estimated from reference gene primer amplification, were obtained. Using immunoSEQ multiplex PCR, the repertoire was profiled, and TCRdb retains in-frame clones only, with some absent. The V and J calls and clone size are taken from that table; D and trimming were inferred from the DNA. This sample has 150,000 or so clones, with roughly 82% found just once. These data originate in a study of blood T cell repertoires in COVID-19. About the research overall: Sites across the United States, Italy and Spain contributed samples from acute and convalescent COVID-19. The analysed material was cDNA or gDNA that came from T cells, B-cell-depleted T cells, or PBMCs.

The sample comprised peripheral blood. The TCR comes from a human donor with acute or convalescent COVID-19. The donor label of this sample is uncertain. This sequence joins TRBV5-6 and TRBJ1-1; 7 bases agree with TRBD1. The chain's CDR3 is CASSLSSPGGTEAFF. CDR3 DNA sequence: TGTGCCAGCAGCTTGTCCTCGCCAGGGGGCACTGAAGCTTTCTTT.